This T cell receptor (beta chain) was captured by sequencing in a study of shared clonotypes between healthy human individuals. Study-level points and caveats: Large depth notwithstanding, sorted-subset sequencing proved incomplete by rarefaction. Generation probabilities were higher for clonotypes shared across all four sorted-subset donors than for unshared ones. Estimated richness was generally greater in naive than memory subsets.

V dropped 5 bases and J dropped 2 bases, with 3 bases sitting between them. The CDR3 totals 11 residues. CDR1 and CDR2 from the germline V gene are MDHEN and SYDVKM. Only in-frame clones appear in the TCRdb table, and some are missing; sequencing was by immunoSEQ multiplex PCR. The top ten clones hold over 1% of a sample with over a million clones, approximately 96% of them seen once. A note on this clone: Its cognate antigen is unknown.

The clonotype was recovered from a man aged 30 to 39 in good health. The sequenced sample consisted of naive CD4+ T cells sorted from blood. Subset defined: CD45RA+ positively selected. The chain links TRBV28 to TRBJ2-5, with D unclear. The CDR3 sequence is CASSQQETQYF. As DNA, the CDR3 is TGTGCCAGCAGTCAACAAGAGACCCAGTACTTC. The complete variable domain, with remaining parts taken from reference TRBV28 and TRBJ2-5, reads DVKVTQSSRYLVKRTGEKVFLECVQDMDHENMFWYRQDPGLGLRLIYFSYDVKMKEKGDIPEGYSVSREKKERFSLILESASTNQTSMYLCASSQQETQYFGPGTRLLVL.